The sequence of this T cell receptor (beta chain) was determined in a study of blood T cell repertoires in COVID-19. In the study overall: Sites across the United States, Italy and Spain contributed samples from acute and convalescent COVID-19. The analysed material was cDNA or gDNA that came from T cells, B-cell-depleted T cells, or PBMCs.

Note on this clone: The sample contains more than one DNA sequence encoding this CDR3.

Authors' analysis steps: Researchers report that nucleated cell counts were estimated from reference gene primer amplification. Using immunoSEQ multiplex PCR, the repertoire was profiled, and TCRdb retains in-frame clones only, with some absent. The V and J calls and the clone size are those of that table, but D and trimming were determined from the DNA. The sample includes approximately 240,000 clones, roughly 80% of them seen just once. The germline gives CDR1 MNHEY, CDR2 SVGAGI. Trimming at V came to 8 bases and at J to 7 bases, leaving 6 bases not matched to a gene. The CDR3 length is 14 residues.

The J gene is TRBJ1-6, the V gene TRBV6-5; TRBD1 matches at 9 bases. Sequencing was performed on peripheral blood. This TCR came from a woman in her thirties or forties with active or convalescent COVID-19. The CDR3 nucleotides are TGTGCCAGCGGCCCGGGACAGGGAAATTCACCCCTCCACTTT. Amino acid sequence: CASGPGQGNSPLHF.